The 21 T cell receptor beta chains in this list originate from one sample, sequenced in a study of cytomegalovirus exposure and HLA in healthy donors (TCRdb year 2017). The method behind the library was the immunoSEQ multiplex PCR assay. For the multiplex PCR, a mixture combining 60 forward primers for TCR Vbeta segments and 13 reverse primers for TCR Jbeta segments was used. In its TCRdb copy, this immuneACCESS table keeps in-frame sequences only and misses some clones. Where compared with another copy, unresolved V genes explain less than half of these, and the others have no known cause. In this sample the table shows about 73,000 clones, around two thirds of which occur a single time. 6.5% to 7.5% of the sample comes from the top ten. The sequenced sample consisted of PBMCs. The receptors were gathered from a woman in her forties or fifties in good health and CMV-seropositive.

The chain links TRBV2 to TRBJ2-5; TRBD2 matches at 9 bases. The V gene end was trimmed by 2 bases and the J gene end by 1 base; junction bases not matched to a gene: 14. Germline loops: CDR1 SNHLY, CDR2 FYNNEI. The CDR3 is made up of 19 amino acids. Here the CDR3 DNA reads TGTGCCAGCAGTGAATTAAATATGGAGCGGGGGGCCCCCCAAGAGACCCAGTACTTC. Protein: CASSELNMERGAPQETQYF.

The rearrangement joins TRBV5-1 to TRBJ1-6; the match to TRBD1 covers 9 bases. This CDR3 comprises 20 residues. Germline CDR1 SGHRS, CDR2 YFSETQ. After removal of 1 base from V and 8 bases from J, the junction contained 19 bases not matched to a gene. The chain's CDR3 is CASSLSVGYRGLQAYSPLHF. CDR3 coding DNA: TGCGCCAGCAGCTTGAGTGTCGGGTACAGGGGGCTTCAGGCGTATTCACCCCTCCACTTT.

The J gene is TRBJ2-5, the V gene TRBV15; TRBD1 aligns across 8 bases. The CDR3 consists of 15 residues. Unmatched junction bases numbered 9, after V lost 5 bases and J lost 4 bases. The germline gives CDR1 LNHNV, CDR2 YYDKDF (reference sequence). As DNA, the CDR3 is TGTGCCACCAGCTTCGGACAGGGCAGGTTAGAGACCCAGTACTTC. Its translation: CATSFGQGRLETQYF.

This chain links TRBV11-2 with TRBJ1-1; 7 bases line up with TRBD1. In germline, CDR1 is SGHAT, CDR2 FQNNGV. This CDR3 has 16 residues. J was trimmed by 10 bases and V by 3 bases; bases with no gene match: 17. CDR3 DNA sequence: TGTGCCAGCAGCTTCTCTTCCGGGACAGCCCTAGGAGGAGCTTTCTTT. Protein: CASSFSSGTALGGAFF.

There are a few counts of this clone. J is TRBJ2-2 and V is TRBV25-1, with D possibly being TRBD2 (5 bases). The germline gives CDR1 MGHDK, CDR2 SYGVNS. The CDR3 is made up of 11 amino acids. Trimming shortened V by 7 bases and J by 7 bases, and 7 bases separated the two germline ends. The CDR3 loop is CASTDFGELFF. The CDR3, as DNA: TGTGCCAGCACGGACTTCGGGGAGCTGTTTTTT. Looking up the rest from reference TRBV25-1 and TRBJ2-2 gives the full variable domain: EADIYQTPRYLVIGTGKKITLECSQTMGHDKMYWYQQDPGMELHLIHYSYGVNSTEKGDLSSESTVSRIRTEHFPLTLESARPSHTSQYLCASTDFGELFFGEGSRLTVL.

This clone was recorded once. The chain combines TRBV14 with TRBJ2-5; maybe TRBD2 (7 bases). Deletions cut 1 base from V and 0 bases from J, with 15 bases between. The CDR3 contains 17 residues. Germline values: CDR1 SGHDN, CDR2 FVKESK. The CDR3 spells CASSQVYGGRNQETQYF. CDR3 coding DNA: TGTGCCAGCAGCCAAGTTTACGGGGGGCGCAACCAAGAGACCCAGTACTTC.

The chain recombines TRBV6-1 with TRBJ2-1; D possibly corresponds to TRBD2 (6 bases). CDR1 is MNHNS and CDR2 is SASEGT in the germline V gene. This CDR3 contains 15 residues. The ends were cut back, 1 base at V and 13 bases at J, with 20 bases in the middle. For the CDR3, the DNA is TGTGCCAGCAGTGAAGTTGGGGGGAGACGAGGTAACCAGTTCTTC. This gives the protein CASSEVGGRRGNQFF.

The chain has TRBV5-5 and TRBJ1-2; possible D gene TRBD1, 6 bases. The CDR3 spans 13 residues. Trimming stripped 3 bases from V and 7 bases from J, with 13 bases between. Germline assignment: CDR1 SGHKS and CDR2 YYEKEE (reference sequence). The CDR3 nucleotides read TGTGCCAGCAGCTCACAGGGATTCTCTGGCTACACCTTC. Its protein product is CASSSQGFSGYTF. Looking up the rest from reference TRBV5-5 and TRBJ1-2 gives the full variable domain: DAGVTQSPTHLIKTRGQQVTLRCSPISGHKSVSWYQQVLGQGPQFIFQYYEKEERGRGNFPDRFSARQFPNYSSELNVNALLLGDSALYLCASSSQGFSGYTFGSGTRLTVV.

This clone was seen just once. The rearrangement joins TRBV5-1 to TRBJ2-1; tentative D call: TRBD1 (6 bases). CDR3 length: 18 amino acids. Trimming cost V 4 bases and J 1 base, with 21 bases left between them. Germline CDR1 reads SGHRS; CDR2 reads YFSETQ. The CDR3 spells CASSSSTPGDKSYNEQFF. For the CDR3, the DNA is TGCGCCAGCAGCAGTAGCACTCCAGGGGACAAGTCCTACAATGAGCAGTTCTTC.

The genes are TRBV4-1 and TRBJ1-2; D is unresolved. This CDR3 is 15 amino acids long. The germline CDR1 and CDR2 sequences are MGHRA and YSYEKL. V dropped 0 bases and J dropped 7 bases, with 15 bases sitting between them. The CDR3 loop is CASSQDSRALGGYTF. The CDR3 DNA reads TGCGCCAGCAGCCAAGATTCAAGGGCACTAGGTGGCTACACCTTC.

The chain joins TRBV2 to TRBJ1-1; D not resolved. The germline CDR1 and CDR2 sequences are SNHLY and FYNNEI. The CDR3 runs 13 residues. V lost 3 bases and J 2 bases, leaving 7 bases between the germline ends. The CDR3, as DNA: TGTGCCAGCAGTGATTGGCTCAACACTGAAGCTTTCTTT. Protein product: CASSDWLNTEAFF.

The J gene is TRBJ1-2, the V gene TRBV5-1, with no clear D. In germline, CDR1 is SGHRS, CDR2 YFSETQ. V was shortened by 0 bases and J by 1 base, with 7 bases between the two germline ends. The CDR3 runs to 14 residues. Here the CDR3 reads CASSLAPGNYGYTF. CDR3 nucleotides: TGCGCCAGCAGCTTGGCCCCGGGTAACTATGGCTACACCTTC.

This clone was counted a single time. The CDR3 region is CASSLDHSGGATGELFF. The CDR3 DNA is TGCGCCAGCAGCTTGGACCATAGCGGGGGGGCCACCGGGGAGCTGTTTTTT. The chain couples TRBV5-1 to TRBJ2-2, with 11 positions matching TRBD2. J lost 4 bases, V lost 0 bases, and 5 bases had no gene match. This CDR3 comprises 17 residues. CDR1 and CDR2 (germline): SGHRS, YFSETQ. Together with reference TRBV5-1 and TRBJ2-2, the CDR3 gives the full variable domain: KAGVTQTPRYLIKTRGQQVTLSCSPISGHRSVSWYQQTPGQGLQFLFEYFSETQRNKGNFPGRFSGRQFSNSRSEMNVSTLELGDSALYLCASSLDHSGGATGELFFGEGSRLTVL.

The rearrangement uses TRBV2 and TRBJ2-1, with 8 bases aligning to TRBD2. CDR3 length equals 18 residues. The V and J ends lost 4 bases and 7 bases, in that order; junction bases with no gene match: 18. The germline V gene encodes CDR1 SNHLY and CDR2 FYNNEI. CDR3 protein: CASSVISGAVRSGNEQFF. CDR3 DNA: TGTGCCAGCAGTGTGATTAGCGGGGCCGTAAGGTCAGGAAATGAGCAGTTCTTC.

In regard to this clone: At one boundary the junction diverges from the germline segment, which might be a read error. This sequence joins TRBV6-6 and TRBJ1-5; D possibly corresponds to TRBD1 (6 bases). The CDR3 has 14 amino acids. CDR1 MNHNY and CDR2 SVGAGI come from the germline V gene (reference sequence). DNA for the CDR3: TGTGCCAGCCGCCGAGTCGGGACAAATCAGCCCCGGCATTTT. Translated: CASRRVGTNQPRHF.

The genes are TRBV7-6 and TRBJ1-3; a weak D match, TRBD1 (5 bases). With 3 bases removed from V and 0 bases from J, the gap between germline ends came to 15 bases. The CDR3 consists of 17 residues. Germline V gene lookup returns CDR1 SGHVS and CDR2 FNYEAQ. Here the CDR3 reads CASSLFVGVTSGNTIYF. In DNA form, the CDR3 reads TGTGCCAGCAGCTTGTTCGTAGGGGTGACCTCTGGAAACACCATATATTTT.

This chain connects TRBV18 to TRBJ2-3, with no clear D. In germline, CDR1 is KGHSH, CDR2 LQKENI. V lost 0 bases to trimming and J lost 0 bases, with 4 bases between them. CDR3 length: 14 residues. CDR3 in DNA: TGTGCCAGCTCACCACCCGTTAGCACAGATACGCAGTATTTT. Translation: CASSPPVSTDTQYF. Supplemented by reference TRBV18 and TRBJ2-3, the full variable domain reads NAGVMQNPRHLVRRRGQEARLRCSPMKGHSHVYWYRQLPEEGLKFMVYLQKENIIDESGMPKERFSAEFPKEGPSILRIQQVVRGDSAAYFCASSPPVSTDTQYFGPGTRLTVL.

This clone was seen a few times. The V and J genes are TRBV14 and TRBJ1-1; perhaps TRBD1 as D (5 bases). CDR3 size: 14 residues. V lost 8 bases to trimming and J lost 1 base, with 14 bases between them. Germline CDR1 is SGHDN and CDR2 is FVKESK. For the CDR3, the DNA is TGTGCCAGCTATCCCCGGGGGGGGAACACTGAAGCTTTCTTT. Its translation: CASYPRGGNTEAFF.

The chain employs TRBV7-3 and TRBJ1-6; 8 bases line up with TRBD1. Germline CDR1 and CDR2: SGHTA and FQGTGA. The CDR3 consists of 15 residues. Germline trimming cut 5 bases from V and 10 bases from J; bases unmatched to any gene: 10. The CDR3 spells CASSRMGQADSPLHF. The CDR3 coding sequence is TGTGCCAGCAGCAGAATGGGACAGGCCGACTCACCCCTCCACTTT.

The V call is TRBV4-2, the J call TRBJ2-1, with TRBD2 matching over 7 bases. J gave up 6 bases and V 0 bases, and 8 bases lay outside the gene matches. Germline CDR1 and CDR2: LGHNA and YNFKEQ. This CDR3 has 16 residues. Written as DNA, the CDR3 is TGTGCCAGCAGCCAAGAAGGTACGGGGGGTCTCAATGAGCAGTTCTTC. Encoded protein: CASSQEGTGGLNEQFF.

V usage is TRBV19 and J usage is TRBJ1-2, with D possibly matching TRBD1 (5 bases). The V end lost 7 bases, the J end lost 5 bases, and 11 bases lay between the germline ends. The CDR3 contains 12 residues. Germline CDR1 LNHDA, CDR2 SQIVND (reference sequence). The CDR3 sequence: CASTLEGYGYTF. In nucleotides, the CDR3 is TGTGCCAGTACCTTGGAGGGGTATGGCTACACCTTC. Based on the CDR3 plus reference TRBV19 and TRBJ1-2, the full variable domain is DGGITQSPKYLFRKEGQNVTLSCEQNLNHDAMYWYRQDPGQGLRLIYYSQIVNDFQKGDIAEGYSVSREKKESFPLTVTSAQKNPTAFYLCASTLEGYGYTFGSGTRLTVV.